These 25 T cell receptor beta chains originate from one sample sequenced in a study of graft-versus-host responses after intestinal transplantation. Repertoires were generated with immunoSEQ multiplex PCR, while TCRdb's copy carries only in-frame clones and drops some. The table lists 60,000 to 80,000 clones, roughly 88% of them singletons. The antigens for these receptors are not known. Sequenced material: unstimulated CD8+ T cells sorted from spleen or lymph node cells, taken before intestinal transplant. The receptor source for this set is a human donor who received an intestinal transplant.

The rearrangement uses TRBV6-1 and TRBJ1-2; D perhaps matches TRBD1 (6 bases). Trimming left V 0 bases short and J 6 bases short, with 11 bases between. The CDR3 length is 14 residues. The V gene's germline CDR1 is MNHNS and CDR2 SASEGT. The CDR3 spells CASSEASAGDGYTF. CDR3 coding DNA: TGTGCCAGCAGTGAAGCGTCGGCAGGGGATGGCTACACCTTC.

V gene TRBV9 combines with J gene TRBJ2-2; 11 nucleotides match TRBD2. This CDR3 comprises 16 residues. Per germline, CDR1 SGDLS and CDR2 YYNGEE. J was trimmed by 7 bases and V by 4 bases; bases with no gene match: 9. DNA for the CDR3: TGTGCCAGCAGCCCAAGTAGCGGGGGGGCTGGCGGGGAGCTGTTTTTT. This gives the protein CASSPSSGGAGGELFF.

The rearrangement joins TRBV6-5 to TRBJ2-1, with 7 bases lining up with TRBD2. This CDR3 region has 15 residues. Germline CDR1 is MNHEY and CDR2 is SVGAGI. V was pared by 5 bases and J by 5 bases, with 9 bases of the junction left unmatched. The CDR3 nucleotides read TGTGCCAGCAGTGCGAGCGGGGTTCAACACAATGAGCAGTTCTTC. This codes for CASSASGVQHNEQFF.

This rearrangement joins TRBV7-9 to TRBJ1-3; D unclear. The CDR3 runs 16 residues. In germline, CDR1 is SEHNR, CDR2 FQNEAQ (reference sequence). Between the trimmed V and J ends, which lost 3 bases and 0 bases, there was a span of 12 bases. This CDR3 is CASSFPTPDSGNTIYF. Written as DNA, the CDR3 is TGTGCCAGCAGCTTCCCGACACCCGACTCTGGAAACACCATATATTTT.

V gene TRBV11-2 combines with J gene TRBJ1-1, with 8 bases aligning to TRBD1. The CDR3 loop spans 14 amino acids. The V gene end was trimmed by 5 bases and the J gene end by 2 bases; junction bases not matched to a gene: 4. Germline lookup yields CDR1 SGHAT and CDR2 FQNNGV. The DNA for the CDR3 is TGTGCCAGCAGCCCCGGGACAGGAAACACTGAAGCTTTCTTT. It is translated as CASSPGTGNTEAFF.

The chain employs TRBV2 and TRBJ2-7, with 7 bases matching TRBD2. V dropped 7 bases and J dropped 6; count of bases not matched to a gene: 9. The length of the CDR3 is 13 residues. CDR1 SNHLY and CDR2 FYNNEI come from the germline V gene. CDR3 in amino acids: CASIVQGGSEQYF. The CDR3 DNA reads as TGTGCCAGCATAGTCCAGGGCGGGAGCGAGCAGTACTTC. The full variable domain, with the rest looked up from reference TRBV2 and TRBJ2-7, is EPEVTQTPSHQVTQMGQEVILRCVPISNHLYFYWYRQILGQKVEFLVSFYNNEISEKSEIFDDQFSVERPDGSNFTLKIRSTKLEDSAMYFCASIVQGGSEQYFGPGTRLTVT.

The chain has TRBV13 and TRBJ2-4, with 7 nucleotides matching TRBD1. V shed 0 bases, J shed 3 bases, and the junction held 5 bases outside the gene matches. CDR3 size: 16 residues. Germline CDR1 is PRHDT and CDR2 is FYEKMQ (reference sequence). The CDR3 DNA is TGTGCCAGCAGCTTAGGCATGGGGACAGACAAAAACATTCAGTACTTC. It is translated as CASSLGMGTDKNIQYF. Looking up the rest from reference TRBV13 and TRBJ2-4 gives the full variable domain: AAGVIQSPRHLIKEKRETATLKCYPIPRHDTVYWYQQGPGQDPQFLISFYEKMQSDKGSIPDRFSAQQFSDYHSELNMSSLELGDSALYFCASSLGMGTDKNIQYFGAGTRLSVL.

This chain connects TRBV6-1 to TRBJ1-1, with 11 bases aligning to TRBD1. With V trimmed by 5 bases and J by 6 bases, 5 bases remained unmatched. This CDR3 is built from 14 residues. Germline V CDR1 and CDR2: MNHNS, SASEGT. The CDR3 loop is CASSRRTGGPEAFF. DNA of the CDR3: TGTGCCAGCAGTAGGAGGACAGGGGGCCCTGAAGCTTTCTTT.

V gene TRBV6-5 combines with J gene TRBJ2-7, with 7 bases fitting TRBD1. The V and J ends lost 7 bases and 5 bases, in that order; junction bases with no gene match: 11. The CDR3 is 14 residues long. Germline V gene data show CDR1 as MNHEY and CDR2 as SVGAGI. The CDR3 here is CASKEDQTGDEQYF. The CDR3 nucleotides read TGTGCCAGCAAGGAGGACCAAACAGGGGACGAGCAGTACTTC.

About this clone itself: In the same sample, other DNA sequences code for this CDR3. CDR3 sequence reads: CASSDSSGGTDTQYF. In DNA, the CDR3 is TGTGCCAGCAGTGACTCGAGCGGAGGCACAGATACGCAGTATTTT. The chain couples TRBV6-4 to TRBJ2-3; TRBD2 might be the D (5 bases). There are 15 residues in the CDR3. The ends were cut back, 0 bases at V and 1 base at J, with 8 bases in the middle. The germline CDR1 and CDR2 sequences are MRHNA and SNTAGT.

This clone was counted a few times. The chain combines TRBV6-5 with TRBJ1-6, with 10 bases matching TRBD1. In germline, CDR1 is MNHEY, CDR2 SVGAGI. This CDR3 region has 14 residues. J was trimmed by 10 bases and V by 6 bases; bases with no gene match: 6. The CDR3 region is CASSPGTGASPLHF. The CDR3 DNA reads TGTGCCAGCAGCCCCGGGACAGGGGCCTCACCCCTCCACTTT.

The rearrangement links TRBV6-5 to TRBJ2-1; 10 bases are shared with TRBD2. The V gene's germline CDR1 is MNHEY and CDR2 SVGAGI. This CDR3 has 15 amino acids. Germline trimming cut 6 bases from V and 8 bases from J; bases unmatched to any gene: 10. In DNA, the CDR3 is TGTGCCAGCAGACCGGGGAGCGGGGGGGTTCATGAGCAGTTCTTC. Translated: CASRPGSGGVHEQFF.

The rearrangement joins TRBV7-9 to TRBJ2-3; 9 bases are shared with TRBD2. V lost 6 bases, J lost 0 bases, and 4 bases stayed unmatched. The CDR3 length is 15 residues. CDR1 is SEHNR and CDR2 is FQNEAQ in the germline V gene (reference sequence). In DNA form, the CDR3 reads TGTGCCAGCAGACCCCTAGCGGGGAGCACAGATACGCAGTATTTT. This sequence encodes CASRPLAGSTDTQYF.

This clone was found once. The V gene is TRBV7-3, the J gene TRBJ2-2; a weak D match, TRBD2 (6 bases). This CDR3 is built from 18 residues. Germline CDR1 is SGHTA and CDR2 is FQGTGA. V lost 2 bases, J lost 4 bases, and 20 bases lay in between. The CDR3, as DNA: TGTGCCAGCAGCTTAGGGATTGGGGCAGGGAGGAGCACCGGGGAGCTGTTTTTT. This codes for CASSLGIGAGRSTGELFF.

This rearrangement joins TRBV6-5 to TRBJ1-3; possible D gene TRBD1, 6 bases. Trimming cost V 6 bases and J 2 bases, with 14 bases left between them. Looked up from germline, CDR1 is MNHEY and CDR2 is SVGAGI. There are 15 residues in the CDR3. The CDR3 DNA follows: TGTGCCAGCAGGATTACCGGGACAACTGGAAACACCATATATTTT. It specifies CASRITGTTGNTIYF.

The V call is TRBV27, the J call TRBJ2-7; 8 bases are shared with TRBD1. Per the germline V gene, CDR1 is MNHEY and CDR2 is SMNVEV (reference sequence). J gave up 3 bases and V 6 bases, and 4 bases lay outside the gene matches. The CDR3 loop spans 13 amino acids. This CDR3 is CASRRTGNYEQYF. The DNA of the CDR3 is TGTGCCAGCAGGAGGACAGGGAACTACGAGCAGTACTTC.

This chain uses TRBV15 with TRBJ1-3, with 9 bases aligning to TRBD1. This CDR3 is built from 14 residues. From germline, CDR1 is LNHNV and CDR2 YYDKDF (reference sequence). With 4 bases clipped from V and 4 bases from J, the junction kept 2 bases outside the gene matches. CDR3 coding DNA: TGTGCCACCAGCATGACAGGGGGAGGAAACACCATATATTTT. It specifies CATSMTGGGNTIYF.

The chain carries TRBV27 and TRBJ2-3, with a tentative D call TRBD1 (5 bases). This CDR3 has 14 amino acids. Between the trimmed V and J ends, which lost 3 bases and 6 bases, there was a span of 13 bases. The germline V gene encodes CDR1 MNHEY and CDR2 SMNVEV (reference sequence). The CDR3 DNA sequence: TGTGCCAGCAGTTTCTTGACCCCAGGGGATACGCAGTATTTT. Protein: CASSFLTPGDTQYF.

This chain joins TRBV7-9 and TRBJ1-2; possible D gene TRBD1, 5 bases. From germline, CDR1 is SEHNR and CDR2 FQNEAQ (reference sequence). The length of the CDR3 is 13 residues. The V gene lost 5 bases and the J gene lost 6 bases, with 13 bases spanning the gap. The CDR3: CASSHPGGDGYTF. DNA of the CDR3: TGTGCCAGCAGCCACCCGGGGGGAGATGGCTACACCTTC.

V usage is TRBV11-1 and J usage is TRBJ2-3; tentative D call: TRBD2 (6 bases). This CDR3 comprises 15 residues. Germline V gene sequence: CDR1 SGHAT, CDR2 FQDESV (reference sequence). With 5 bases removed from V and 2 bases from J, the gap between germline ends came to 14 bases. CDR3 residues: CASSPRPGDTDTQYF. The CDR3, as DNA: TGTGCCAGCAGCCCCAGGCCGGGGGACACAGATACGCAGTATTTT.

The chain recombines TRBV2 with TRBJ2-2; 12 bases match TRBD2. The CDR3 covers 16 residues. The V and J ends lost 3 bases and 5 bases, in that order; junction bases with no gene match: 4. Germline CDR1 SNHLY, CDR2 FYNNEI. CDR3 protein: CASSEGTSGWTGELFF. The DNA of the CDR3 is TGTGCCAGCAGTGAGGGGACTAGCGGGTGGACCGGGGAGCTGTTTTTT.

The chain has TRBV6-1 and TRBJ2-5; 7 bases line up with TRBD1. Germline V gene lookup returns CDR1 MNHNS and CDR2 SASEGT. The CDR3 runs 17 residues. Trimming cost V 3 bases and J 0 bases; bases outside gene matches: 10. CDR3 sequence (DNA): TGTGCCAGCAGTGAGGGCCGGTGGGACAGATACCAAGAGACCCAGTACTTC. This gives the protein CASSEGRWDRYQETQYF.

The rearrangement uses TRBV19 and TRBJ2-1; 14 bases align to TRBD2. CDR1 LNHDA and CDR2 SQIVND come from the germline V gene (reference sequence). V shed 8 bases, J shed 8 bases, and the junction held 11 bases outside the gene matches. The CDR3 spans 16 residues. The DNA for the CDR3 is TGTGCCAGTTGTTTGGAGACTAGCGGGGGGGCATATGAGCAGTTCTTC. This encodes CASCLETSGGAYEQFF.

The V gene is TRBV6-1, the J gene TRBJ2-7; TRBD2 aligns across 9 bases. The CDR3 covers 15 residues. J lost 2 bases, V lost 3 bases, and 5 bases had no gene match. The V gene's germline CDR1 is MNHNS and CDR2 SASEGT. The CDR3 loop reads CASSEGAGGAYEQYF. The CDR3 DNA reads as TGTGCCAGCAGTGAGGGAGCGGGGGGAGCCTACGAGCAGTACTTC.

The rearrangement uses TRBV7-8 and TRBJ1-2; perhaps TRBD1 as D (6 bases). The CDR3 consists of 15 residues. Germline assignment: CDR1 SGHVS and CDR2 FQNEAQ. The V end was cut by 3 bases, the J end by 8 bases, with 19 bases between. CDR3: CASSFDPDSPHGYTF. The CDR3 nucleotides are TGTGCCAGCAGCTTCGACCCGGACAGCCCACACGGCTACACCTTC. The variable domain in full, completed from reference TRBV7-8 and TRBJ1-2, reads GAGVSQSPRYKVAKRGQDVALRCDPISGHVSLFWYQQALGQGPEFLTYFQNEAQLDKSGLPSDRFFAERPEGSVSTLKIQRTQQEDSAVYLCASSFDPDSPHGYTFGSGTRLTVV.